This TCR beta chain was sequenced during a study of PD-L1 blockade in urothelial cancer. V was shortened by 0 bases and J by 0 bases, with 12 bases between the two germline ends. Germline values: CDR1 WNHNN, CDR2 SYGVQD (reference sequence). The CDR3 consists of 17 residues. Sequencing used immunoSEQ multiplex PCR; TCRdb keeps in-frame clones, though not all of them. The sample comprises some 22,000 clones, around nine tenths of which are singletons, and roughly 12% rests with the top ten. Time point given: peripheral blood 6 weeks after treatment start. The source material was PBMCs, sampled around atezolizumab (anti-PD-L1) treatment. The V and J genes are TRBV10-1 and TRBJ1-5, with D perhaps matching TRBD1 (5 bases). The source of this sequence is a woman aged 60-75 years with urothelial cancer. The CDR3 loop is CASSESGGADSNQPQHF. CDR3 nucleotides: TGCGCCAGCAGTGAGTCAGGAGGGGCCGATAGCAATCAGCCCCAGCATTTT.